Below, one T cell receptor beta chain is given with its context. Its antigen remains unknown. The sample is drawn from a study of shared clonotypes between healthy human individuals. Study-level points and caveats: Non-shared clonotypes displayed generation probabilities falling below those of clonotypes present in all four donors. Four donors held about 4.5% of naive CD4 clonotypes in common. It was expected that sequencing depth would affect clonotype sharing among donors.

The naive CD8 population came from CD45RO-negative cells selected for CCR7, without terminally differentiated effector memory CD45RA+ cells. TCRdb's table, derived via immunoSEQ multiplex PCR, lists solely in-frame clones and lacks some. The sample lists about 800,000 clones; about 96% were seen once. Looked up from germline, CDR1 is MNHNY and CDR2 is SVGAGI (reference sequence). There are 14 residues in the CDR3. V was pared by 4 bases and J by 8 bases, with 5 bases of the junction left unmatched. This chain uses TRBV6-6 with TRBJ2-1; 10 nucleotides match TRBD2. This receptor was taken from a young man in good health. The sample consisted of naive CD8+ T cells sorted from blood. Written as DNA, the CDR3 is TGTGCCAGCAGTTGGCTAGCGGGAGAAGATGAGCAGTTCTTC. It specifies CASSWLAGEDEQFF.